This T cell receptor (beta chain) was captured in a study of blood T cells in healthy people across ages. This clonotype was counted between two and nine times. Primers used in a second PCR of roughly 6 to 12 cycles were a sample-barcoded 5' primer and a J-beta primer mix. TCRdb re-called the 5' RACE reads through MiXCR, storing one row per CDR3 protein. The repertoire has 1.5 million to 2 million distinct CDR3 sequences, about 30% of them found once; the top ten carry 7.7%. The receptor was derived from a woman in her twenties or thirties in good health. Sequenced: blood.

The CDR3 reads CASSLWGQGNYGYTF. DNA of the CDR3: TGTGCCAGCAGCTTATGGGGACAGGGGAACTATGGCTACACCTTC. The chain has TRBV7-6 and TRBJ1-2, with 10 positions matching TRBD1. This CDR3 region has 15 residues. The V gene end was trimmed by 2 bases and the J gene end by 2 bases; junction bases not matched to a gene: 2. In germline, CDR1 is SGHVS, CDR2 FNYEAQ.